Presented here are 15 T cell receptor beta chains from one specimen sequenced in a study of Tregs in tolerant kidney transplant recipients. Method: immunoSEQ multiplex PCR; TCRdb's copy keeps in-frame clones and lacks some. Among about 110,000 clones listed, around 90% were seen once. Specimen: CD4+ T cells from blood, collected before the transplant. All receptors come from a human donor who received a combined kidney and bone marrow transplant.

The chain joins TRBV7-9 to TRBJ1-1; D gene unclear. Germline loops: CDR1 SEHNR, CDR2 FQNEAQ (reference sequence). The CDR3 extends over 18 amino acids. V was clipped by 5 bases and J by 1 base, with 23 bases between them. The CDR3 loop is CASSAQRGLRDGNTEAFF. Written as DNA, the CDR3 is TGTGCCAGCAGCGCGCAACGTGGACTCCGGGATGGGAACACTGAAGCTTTCTTT.

This clone was counted between two and nine times. The chain carries TRBV7-2 and TRBJ2-5; the match to TRBD1 covers 8 bases. This CDR3 comprises 15 residues. V dropped 4 bases and J dropped 6; count of bases not matched to a gene: 10. Germline V CDR1 and CDR2: SGHTA, FQGNSA. The CDR3 sequence is CASSSGSTGVKTQYF. In DNA form, the CDR3 reads TGTGCCAGCAGCTCGGGATCGACAGGGGTGAAGACCCAGTACTTC. The complete variable domain, with remaining parts taken from reference TRBV7-2 and TRBJ2-5, reads GAGVSQSPSNKVTEKGKDVELRCDPISGHTALYWYRQSLGQGLEFLIYFQGNSAPDKSGLPSDRFSAERTGGSVSTLTIQRTQQEDSAVYLCASSSGSTGVKTQYFGPGTRLLVL.

The V gene is TRBV5-6, the J gene TRBJ2-7; 8 bases are shared with TRBD2. Germline V CDR1 and CDR2: SGHDT, YYEEEE. The CDR3 is made up of 13 amino acids. V lost 7 bases and J lost 2; bases outside the gene matches: 5. The CDR3 DNA follows: TGTGCCAGCCAAACTAGCGGCCCCTACGAGCAGTACTTC. This translates into CASQTSGPYEQYF.

The rearrangement joins TRBV6-1 to TRBJ2-3; 11 bases match TRBD2. The V segment lost 0 bases and the J segment 1 base; nucleotides outside the gene matches: 3. Germline loops: CDR1 MNHNS, CDR2 SASEGT. The CDR3 contains 17 residues. DNA for the CDR3: TGTGCCAGCAGTGAAGCGGTACTAGCGGGAGGCACAGATACGCAGTATTTT. It encodes CASSEAVLAGGTDTQYF.

This clone is a singleton in its sample. The genes are TRBV7-6 and TRBJ2-7, with TRBD2 as a possible D gene (5 bases). The V and J ends lost 7 bases and 1 base respectively, with 20 bases between them. CDR1 is SGHVS and CDR2 is FNYEAQ in the germline V gene. The CDR3 length is 16 residues. DNA for the CDR3: TGTGCCAGCACCCTGGTTTGGTCGCGGGTATCCTACGAGCAGTACTTC. Residues: CASTLVWSRVSYEQYF.

The chain uses TRBV6-1 and TRBJ2-6; 11 positions match TRBD2. V lost 4 bases, J lost 0 bases, and 5 bases stayed unmatched. Germline V gene data show CDR1 as MNHNS and CDR2 as SASEGT. CDR3 length: 18 amino acids. CDR3: CASSALGLADSGANVLTF. Here the CDR3 DNA reads TGTGCCAGCAGTGCCCTGGGACTAGCGGACTCTGGGGCCAACGTCCTGACTTTC.

V and J are TRBV4-1 and TRBJ1-4; 7 nucleotides align to TRBD1. J gave up 3 bases and V 5 bases, and 6 bases lay outside the gene matches. Germline V lookup: CDR1 MGHRA, CDR2 YSYEKL. CDR3 length: 15 amino acids. For the CDR3, the DNA is TGCGCCAGCAGCTTACTCGGGACAGCTAATGAAAAACTGTTTTTT. As protein: CASSLLGTANEKLFF.

V gene TRBV5-4 combines with J gene TRBJ2-7, with 8 bases that match TRBD1. J lost 0 bases, V lost 4 bases, and 3 bases had no gene match. CDR1 and CDR2 from the germline V gene are SGHNT and YYREEE (reference sequence). This CDR3 has 14 residues. CDR3 nucleotides: TGTGCCAGCAGCCAGGGACAGGACTCCTACGAGCAGTACTTC. It is translated as CASSQGQDSYEQYF.

V and J are TRBV19 and TRBJ1-3; 9 nucleotides align to TRBD1. Losses at the gene ends were 6 bases for V and 8 bases for J; bases not matched to a gene: 5. This CDR3 spans 13 amino acids. Germline CDR1 is LNHDA and CDR2 is SQIVND (reference sequence). For the CDR3, the DNA is TGTGCCAGTAGGCGGACAGGGGCCGACACCATATATTTT. Protein: CASRRTGADTIYF.

This chain joins TRBV28 and TRBJ2-7; 11 nucleotides align to TRBD1. The CDR3 has 14 amino acids. CDR1 is MDHEN, CDR2 SYDVKM, per germline. V lost 6 bases, J lost 3 bases, and 4 bases stayed unmatched. The CDR3 loop reads CASRRDRGFYEQYF. The CDR3 DNA reads TGTGCCAGCAGAAGGGACAGGGGGTTCTACGAGCAGTACTTC.

The chain uses TRBV7-2 and TRBJ2-3; D unclear. Deletions cut 5 bases from V and 1 base from J, with 7 bases between. The CDR3 runs 13 residues. Germline CDR1 is SGHTA and CDR2 is FQGNSA. CDR3 bases: TGTGCCAGCAGCCATCCGGGCACAGATACGCAGTATTTT. Encoded protein: CASSHPGTDTQYF.

This chain links TRBV19 with TRBJ2-2; D may be TRBD1 (6 bases). This CDR3 has 16 residues. V was shortened by 5 bases and J by 7 bases, with 20 bases between the two germline ends. The germline gives CDR1 LNHDA, CDR2 SQIVND (reference sequence). CDR3 nucleotide sequence: TGTGCCAGTAGTCCACAGGGCCCGCAGGCGATCGGGGAGCTGTTTTTT. Translating gives CASSPQGPQAIGELFF.

V usage is TRBV6-1 and J usage is TRBJ2-3, with 13 bases matching TRBD2. J lost 9 bases, V lost 5 bases, and 8 bases had no gene match. The V gene's germline CDR1 is MNHNS and CDR2 SASEGT. The length of the CDR3 is 15 residues. This CDR3 is CASSLGLAGVGTQYF. As DNA, the CDR3 is TGTGCCAGCAGTCTCGGACTAGCGGGAGTGGGGACGCAGTATTTT.

V usage is TRBV11-2 and J usage is TRBJ2-7, with 7 bases matching TRBD2. From germline, CDR1 is SGHAT and CDR2 FQNNGV. The CDR3 extends over 16 amino acids. V was clipped by 0 bases and J by 0 bases; unmatched bases: 5. For the CDR3, the DNA is TGTGCCAGCAGCTTAGACTCGGGGGGAAGCTCCTACGAGCAGTACTTC. Protein product: CASSLDSGGSSYEQYF. Using reference TRBV11-2 and TRBJ2-7 for the parts outside the CDR3, the full variable domain is EAGVAQSPRYKIIEKRQSVAFWCNPISGHATLYWYQQILGQGPKLLIQFQNNGVVDDSQLPKDRFSAERLKGVDSTLKIQPAKLEDSAVYLCASSLDSGGSSYEQYFGPGTRLTVT.

The chain joins TRBV10-3 to TRBJ2-3; 7 bases align to TRBD2. J was trimmed by 0 bases and V by 6 bases; bases with no gene match: 9. The CDR3 runs 16 residues. The germline CDR1 and CDR2 sequences are ENHRY and SYGVKD. The CDR3 bases are TGTGCCATCAGGGGCGGTGGGACTAATAGCACAGATACGCAGTATTTT. Protein: CAIRGGGTNSTDTQYF.